Detailed here is one T cell receptor (beta chain). This record comes from a study of blood T cell repertoires in COVID-19. Across the study: The analysed material was cDNA or gDNA that came from T cells, B-cell-depleted T cells, or PBMCs.

The CDR3 consists of 13 residues. V lost 5 bases to trimming and J lost 4 bases, with 11 bases between them. Germline lookup yields CDR1 SGHAT and CDR2 FQNNGV. Per the original methods: Amplification from reference gene primers served as the basis for estimated nucleated cell counts. Produced via immunoSEQ multiplex PCR; TCRdb's table is partial and in-frame only. The V and J calls and the clone size are those of that table, but D and trimming were determined from the DNA. The sample carries some 150,000 clones, approximately 81% recorded once. This clonotype originated in a human donor with acute or convalescent COVID-19. The donor label of this sample is uncertain. Specimen: peripheral blood. V gene TRBV11-2 combines with J gene TRBJ1-2; D is possibly TRBD1 (5 bases). CDR3: CASSPDSFYGYTF. The DNA for the CDR3 is TGTGCCAGCAGCCCCGACAGCTTCTATGGCTACACCTTC.